This is a list of T cell receptor beta chains from one sample in a study of monozygotic twins with inflammatory bowel disease. TCRdb reprocessed the 5' RACE reads, with one entry per CDR3 protein and no DNA. The sample spans over 35,000 distinct CDR3 sequences; the ten largest clones claim 5.3%. Sequencing was done on a sample of blood. These receptors were taken from a human donor with ulcerative colitis or Crohn's disease, or a healthy co-twin of an affected twin (not recorded which). CDR3s include the opening cysteine and the closing phenylalanine or tryptophan.

TRBJ1-2 | TRBV7-6 | CASSVRGHNYGYTF
TRBJ2-5 | TRBV4-2 | CASSWGGETQYF
TRBJ1-1 | TRBV4-1 | CASRQTVNTEAFF
TRBJ2-5 | TRBV7-8 | CASSQRYSGSGQETQYF
TRBJ1-4 | TRBV28 | CASSFIGSRRKLFF
TRBJ1-1 | TRBV6-2/TRBV6-3 | CASSRGDRKAFF
TRBJ1-1 | TRBV20-1 | CSAEPPGQWTEAFF
TRBJ2-3 | TRBV20-1 | CSARVPRGVHTDTQYF
TRBJ2-3 | TRBV5-1 | CASSLARGGSTDTQYF
TRBJ1-3 | TRBV2 | CASSRTGSGFGNTIYF
TRBJ1-1 | TRBV5-1 | CASSLEVLTVAFF
TRBJ2-7 | TRBV12-3/TRBV12-4 | CASTHTDAYEQYF
TRBJ2-3 | TRBV12-5 | CASGLSGLITDTQYF
TRBJ1-6 | TRBV6-2/TRBV6-3 | CASSYSIRNTSGRSPLHF
TRBJ2-7 | TRBV4-3 | CASSQDRGGVGRNEQYF
TRBJ1-6 | TRBV3-1 | CASSPLGDSPLHF
TRBJ1-1 | TRBV28 | CASSLRHPAAEAFF
TRBJ1-1 | TRBV4-2 | CASSQVAGSRTEAFF
TRBJ2-3 | TRBV3-1 | CASSPLAGGLSDTQYF
TRBJ2-7 | TRBV20-1 | CSAYLNEGKDTYEQYF
TRBJ2-2 | TRBV20-1 | CSAILAGSTGELFF
TRBJ2-2 | TRBV20-1 | CSARRGTNPNTGELFF
TRBJ2-3 | TRBV27 | CASSPLWRGQPNTQYF
TRBJ2-4 | TRBV7-2 | CASSLGLGVKNMQYF
TRBJ1-4 | TRBV7-9 | CASSLGTSNEKLFF
TRBJ2-3 | TRBV7-8 | CASSLGLAGGADTQYF
TRBJ2-7 | TRBV2 | CASSLGGVGEQYF
TRBJ2-7 | TRBV28 | CASTREGEQYF
TRBJ2-3 | TRBV7-8 | CASSLYQRGTDTQYF
TRBJ2-3 | TRBV5-1 | CASSLRDPSTDTQYF
TRBJ2-1 | TRBV20-1 | CSARVEVGEQFF
TRBJ1-1 | TRBV18 | CASSSGQGEAFF
TRBJ2-1 | TRBV7-8 | CASSLAAGPGNEQFF
TRBJ2-3 | TRBV20-1 | CSARGVAGPQARDTQYF
TRBJ1-2 | TRBV6-1 | CASSLSRTGTDGYTF
TRBJ2-7 | TRBV28 | CASSKSEYEQYF
TRBJ2-1 | TRBV11-2 | CASSLVLDAANEQFF
TRBJ1-5 | TRBV10-1 | CASSETGDSNQPQHF
TRBJ2-1 | TRBV7-6 | CASSLYGADEQFF
TRBJ2-3 | TRBV6-6 | CASTSGTFPDTQYF
TRBJ2-1 | TRBV14 | CASSQGFDEQFF
TRBJ2-1 | TRBV5-1 | CASSAGPSGSGYEQFF
TRBJ1-2 | TRBV3-1 | CASSQEPPWNYGYTF
TRBJ1-5 | TRBV6-2/TRBV6-3 | CASGPPGGGQPQHF
TRBJ2-5 | TRBV14 | CASSQDGSGETQYF